This T cell receptor (beta chain) was observed in a study of blood T cell repertoires in COVID-19. On the study more broadly: Acute-phase and convalescent COVID-19 samples originated in the United States, Italy and Spain. Sources were T cells, B-cell-depleted T cells, or PBMCs; the material itself was cDNA or gDNA.

The Seattle site enrolled patients during active infection and followed them longitudinally. The table came from immunoSEQ multiplex PCR; TCRdb's copy has only in-frame clones and leaves some out. The sample carries roughly 460,000 clones, around nine tenths recorded once. V shed 4 bases and J 0 bases; nucleotides not matched to a gene: 26. The CDR3 has 23 amino acids. The germline V gene encodes CDR1 SNHLY and CDR2 FYNNEI. The source of this sequence is a man younger than 35 with COVID-19, enrolled during active disease. The sequencing input was peripheral blood. This chain links TRBV2 with TRBJ2-1; TRBD1 aligns across 8 bases. The CDR3 region is CASSGGPSHRDRFTQSSYNEQFF. The CDR3 bases are TGTGCCAGCAGTGGAGGACCCTCACACCGGGACAGGTTCACCCAGAGCTCCTACAATGAGCAGTTCTTC.